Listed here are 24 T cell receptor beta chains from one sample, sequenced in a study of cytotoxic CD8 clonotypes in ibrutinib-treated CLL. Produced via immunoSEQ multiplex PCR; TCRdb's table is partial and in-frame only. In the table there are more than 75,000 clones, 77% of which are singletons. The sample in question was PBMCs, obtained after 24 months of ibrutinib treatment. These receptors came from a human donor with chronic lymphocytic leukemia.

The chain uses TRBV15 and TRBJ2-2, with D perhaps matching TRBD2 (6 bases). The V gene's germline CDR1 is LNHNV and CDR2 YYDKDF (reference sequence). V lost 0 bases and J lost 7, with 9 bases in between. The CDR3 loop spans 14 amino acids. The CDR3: CATSRDPGVGELFF. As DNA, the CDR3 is TGTGCCACCAGCAGAGATCCGGGGGTCGGGGAGCTGTTTTTT.

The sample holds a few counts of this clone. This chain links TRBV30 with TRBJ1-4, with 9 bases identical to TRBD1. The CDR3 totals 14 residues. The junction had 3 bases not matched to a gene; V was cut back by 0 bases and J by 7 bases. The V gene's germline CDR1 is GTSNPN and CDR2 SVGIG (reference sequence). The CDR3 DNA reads TGTGCCTGGAGTGTGTTGGGACAGGGTGAAAAACTGTTTTTT. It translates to CAWSVLGQGEKLFF.

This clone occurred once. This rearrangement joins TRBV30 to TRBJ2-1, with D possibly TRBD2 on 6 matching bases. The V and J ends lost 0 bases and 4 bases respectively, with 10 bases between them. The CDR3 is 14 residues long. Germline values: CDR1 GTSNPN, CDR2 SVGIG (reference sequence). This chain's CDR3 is CAWSVMAGYNEQFF. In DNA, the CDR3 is TGTGCCTGGAGTGTAATGGCGGGGTACAATGAGCAGTTCTTC.

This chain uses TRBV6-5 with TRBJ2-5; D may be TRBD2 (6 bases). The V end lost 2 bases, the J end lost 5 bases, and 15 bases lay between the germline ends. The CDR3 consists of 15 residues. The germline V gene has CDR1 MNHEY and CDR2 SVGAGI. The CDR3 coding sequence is TGTGCCAGCAGTTACGTTTGGGGGAGGCGGGAGACCCAGTACTTC. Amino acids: CASSYVWGRRETQYF.

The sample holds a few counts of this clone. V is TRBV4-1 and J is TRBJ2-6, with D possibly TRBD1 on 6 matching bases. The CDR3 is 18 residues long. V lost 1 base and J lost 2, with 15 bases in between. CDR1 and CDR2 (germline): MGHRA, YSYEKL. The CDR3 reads CASSQVFVPGAGANVLTF. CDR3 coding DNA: TGCGCCAGCAGCCAAGTGTTCGTCCCAGGGGCTGGGGCCAACGTCCTGACTTTC.

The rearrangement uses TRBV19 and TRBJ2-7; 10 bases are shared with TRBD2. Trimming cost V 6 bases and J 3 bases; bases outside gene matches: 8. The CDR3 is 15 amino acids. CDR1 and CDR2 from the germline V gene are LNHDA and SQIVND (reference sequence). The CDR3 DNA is TGTGCCAGTAGCCTGACTAGCGGGCCTTTCTACGAGCAGTACTTC. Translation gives CASSLTSGPFYEQYF.

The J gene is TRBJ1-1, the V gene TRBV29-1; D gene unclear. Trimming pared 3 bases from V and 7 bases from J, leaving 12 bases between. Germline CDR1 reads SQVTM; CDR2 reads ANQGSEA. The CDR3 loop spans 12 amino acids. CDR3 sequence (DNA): TGCAGCGTTGATAAATCTCTAAGTGAAGCTTTCTTT. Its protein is CSVDKSLSEAFF.

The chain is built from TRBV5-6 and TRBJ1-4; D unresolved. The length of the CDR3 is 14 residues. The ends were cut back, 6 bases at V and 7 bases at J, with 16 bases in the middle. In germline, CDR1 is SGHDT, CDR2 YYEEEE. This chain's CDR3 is CASKDWTPGEKLFF. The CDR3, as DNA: TGTGCCAGCAAGGATTGGACCCCTGGTGAAAAACTGTTTTTT.

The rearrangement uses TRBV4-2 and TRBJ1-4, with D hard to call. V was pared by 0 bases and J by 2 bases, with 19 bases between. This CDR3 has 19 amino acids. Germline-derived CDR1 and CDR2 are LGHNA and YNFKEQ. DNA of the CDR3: TGTGCCAGCAGCCAAGATTACGGGATAGGGAAAAATACTAATGAAAAACTGTTTTTT. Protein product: CASSQDYGIGKNTNEKLFF.

The CDR3 loop is CSVEDPPGASTDTQYF. DNA of the CDR3: TGCAGCGTTGAAGATCCCCCGGGGGCAAGCACAGATACGCAGTATTTT. The chain uses TRBV29-1 and TRBJ2-3; D may match TRBD1 or TRBD2 (6 bases each). Looked up from germline, CDR1 is SQVTM and CDR2 is ANQGSEA. Deletions cut 0 bases from V and 0 bases from J, with 13 bases between. The CDR3 sequence is 16 residues long.

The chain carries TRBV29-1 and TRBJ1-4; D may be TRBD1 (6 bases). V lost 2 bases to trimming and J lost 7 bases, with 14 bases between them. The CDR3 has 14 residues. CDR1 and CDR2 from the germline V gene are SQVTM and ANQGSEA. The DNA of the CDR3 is TGCAGCGTTGAAAGCGGGGGCTTAGGTGAAAAACTGTTTTTT. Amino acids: CSVESGGLGEKLFF.

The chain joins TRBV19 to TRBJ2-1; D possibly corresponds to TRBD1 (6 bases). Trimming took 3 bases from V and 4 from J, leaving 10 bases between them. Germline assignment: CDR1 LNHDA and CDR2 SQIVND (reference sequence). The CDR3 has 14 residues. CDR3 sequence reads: CASSMGHPYNEQFF. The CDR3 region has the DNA TGTGCCAGTAGTATGGGACACCCATACAATGAGCAGTTCTTC.

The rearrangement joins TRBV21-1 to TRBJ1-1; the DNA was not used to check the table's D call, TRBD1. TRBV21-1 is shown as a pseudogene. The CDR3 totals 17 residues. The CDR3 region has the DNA TGTGCCAGCAGCAAAAAGGGGCAGCGAGGGGGCTGGACTGAAGCTTTCTTT. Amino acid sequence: CASSKKGQRGGWTEAFF.

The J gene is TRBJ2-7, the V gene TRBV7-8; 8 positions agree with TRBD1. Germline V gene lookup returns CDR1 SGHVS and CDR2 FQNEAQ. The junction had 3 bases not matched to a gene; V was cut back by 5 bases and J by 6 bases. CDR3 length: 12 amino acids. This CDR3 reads CASSRTGFEQYF. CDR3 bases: TGTGCCAGCAGCAGGACAGGGTTCGAGCAGTACTTC.

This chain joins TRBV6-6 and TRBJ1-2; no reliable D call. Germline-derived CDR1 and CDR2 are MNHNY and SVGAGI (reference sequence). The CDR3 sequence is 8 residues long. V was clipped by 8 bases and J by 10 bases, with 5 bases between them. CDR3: CASGDYTF. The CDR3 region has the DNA TGTGCCAGCGGAGACTACACCTTC.

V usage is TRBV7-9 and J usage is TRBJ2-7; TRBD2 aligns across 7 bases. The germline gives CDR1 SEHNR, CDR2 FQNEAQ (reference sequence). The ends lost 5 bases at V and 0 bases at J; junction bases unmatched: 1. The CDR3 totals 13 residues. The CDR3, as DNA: TGTGCCAGCAGCCGGGAGGTCTCCTACGAGCAGTACTTC. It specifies CASSREVSYEQYF.

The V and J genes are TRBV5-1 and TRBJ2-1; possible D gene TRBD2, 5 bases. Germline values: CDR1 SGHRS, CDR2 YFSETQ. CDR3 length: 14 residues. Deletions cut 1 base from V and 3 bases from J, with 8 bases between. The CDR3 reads CASSLPGIYNEQFF. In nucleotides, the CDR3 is TGCGCCAGCAGCTTGCCCGGGATCTACAATGAGCAGTTCTTC.

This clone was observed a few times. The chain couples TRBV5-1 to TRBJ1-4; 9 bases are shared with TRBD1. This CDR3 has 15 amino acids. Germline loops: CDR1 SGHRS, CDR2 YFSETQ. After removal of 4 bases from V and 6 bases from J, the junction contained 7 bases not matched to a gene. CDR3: CASSGGGTGYEKLFF. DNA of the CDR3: TGCGCCAGCAGCGGAGGCGGGACAGGGTATGAAAAACTGTTTTTT.

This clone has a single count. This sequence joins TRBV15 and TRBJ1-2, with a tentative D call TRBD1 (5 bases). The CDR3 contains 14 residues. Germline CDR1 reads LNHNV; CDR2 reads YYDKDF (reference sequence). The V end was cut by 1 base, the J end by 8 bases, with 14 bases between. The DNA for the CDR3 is TGTGCCACCAGCAGAGGGGGGTCGGGTATGGGCTACACCTTC. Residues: CATSRGGSGMGYTF.

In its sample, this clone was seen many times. In DNA, the CDR3 is TGCGCCAGCAGCTTGGAAATATCAGGGAATAATTCACCCCTCCACTTT. Translating gives CASSLEISGNNSPLHF. The V and J genes are TRBV5-1 and TRBJ1-6; perhaps TRBD1 as D (5 bases). The CDR3 length is 16 residues. Germline V gene sequence: CDR1 SGHRS, CDR2 YFSETQ. The ends were cut back, 0 bases at V and 5 bases at J, with 12 bases in the middle.

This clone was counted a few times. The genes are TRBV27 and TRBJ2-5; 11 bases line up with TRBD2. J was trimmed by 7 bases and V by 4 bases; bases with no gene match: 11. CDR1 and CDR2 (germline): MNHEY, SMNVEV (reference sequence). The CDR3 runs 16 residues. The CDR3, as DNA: TGTGCCAGCAGTTACGGGGCTAGCGGGGGGTTCCCGACCCAGTACTTC. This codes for CASSYGASGGFPTQYF.

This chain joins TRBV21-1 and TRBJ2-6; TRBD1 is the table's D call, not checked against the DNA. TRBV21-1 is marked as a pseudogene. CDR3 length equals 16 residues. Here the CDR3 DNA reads TGTGCCAGCAGCACACAGGGGCGATCTGGGGCCAACGTCCTGACTTTC. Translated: CASSTQGRSGANVLTF.

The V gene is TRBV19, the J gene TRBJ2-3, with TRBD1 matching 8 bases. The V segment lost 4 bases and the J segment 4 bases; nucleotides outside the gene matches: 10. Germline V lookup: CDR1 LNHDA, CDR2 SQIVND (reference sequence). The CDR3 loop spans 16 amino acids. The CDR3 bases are TGTGCCAGTAGTACTCGGACAGGGCTGCAGGCAGATACGCAGTATTTT. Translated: CASSTRTGLQADTQYF.

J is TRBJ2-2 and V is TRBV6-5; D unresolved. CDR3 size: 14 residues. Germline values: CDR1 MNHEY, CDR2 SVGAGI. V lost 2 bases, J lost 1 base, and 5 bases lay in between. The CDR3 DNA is TGTGCCAGCAGTTACGGGCGGAACACCGGGGAGCTGTTTTTT. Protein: CASSYGRNTGELFF.